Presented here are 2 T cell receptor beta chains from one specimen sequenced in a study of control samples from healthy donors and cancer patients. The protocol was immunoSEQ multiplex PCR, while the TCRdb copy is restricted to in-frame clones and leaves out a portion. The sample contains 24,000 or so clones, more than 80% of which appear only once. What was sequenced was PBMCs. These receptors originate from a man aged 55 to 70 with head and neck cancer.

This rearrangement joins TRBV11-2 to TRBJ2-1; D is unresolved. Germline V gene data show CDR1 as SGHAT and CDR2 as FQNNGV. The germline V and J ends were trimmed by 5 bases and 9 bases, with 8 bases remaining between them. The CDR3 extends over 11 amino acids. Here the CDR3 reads CASSVIGEQFF. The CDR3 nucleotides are TGTGCCAGCAGCGTTATAGGTGAGCAGTTCTTC.

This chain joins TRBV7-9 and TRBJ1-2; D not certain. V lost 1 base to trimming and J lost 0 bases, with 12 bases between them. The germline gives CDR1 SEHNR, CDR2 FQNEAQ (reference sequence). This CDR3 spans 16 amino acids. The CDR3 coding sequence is TGTGCCAGCAGCTTAGTCGACACTTTAGCTAACTATGGCTACACCTTC. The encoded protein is CASSLVDTLANYGYTF.